This T cell receptor beta chain was obtained from a study of T-cell reconstitution after alpha-beta-depleted transplantation in children. Study-level points and caveats: Day-60 TCRbeta diversity that was high in some patients was derived from surviving recipient T cells and thymic progenitors. It was newly produced T cells that mostly accounted for T-cell counts and diversity one year after transplant.

This clonotype has ten or more counts. Its antigen is currently unknown. This CDR3 is 14 amino acids long. The V gene's germline CDR1 is KGHDR and CDR2 SFDVKD. With 5 bases removed from V and 5 bases from J, the gap between germline ends came to 11 bases. The TCRbeta library incorporated unique molecular identifiers. TCRdb reanalysed the PCR reads using MiXCR and keeps one entry per CDR3 protein. The sample consists of around 440,000 distinct CDR3 sequences, 16% of them appearing once. The gene calls are TRBV24-1 and TRBJ2-2; D is undetermined. This clonotype was sampled from a boy less than two years old who had a stem cell transplant for Wiskott-Aldrich syndrome, so the T cells may come from the graft donor. This specimen was PBMCs, mostly from graft donor cells, taken 360 days after TCRalphabeta/CD19-depleted stem cell transplant. CDR3 nucleotides: TGTGCCACCAGTGTTATGGAGAAAACCGGGGAGCTGTTTTTT. Translated, it gives CATSVMEKTGELFF.